The 17 T cell receptor beta chains in this list originate from one sample, sequenced in a study of human T cells and chemical hapten exposure. As to time point: patch test 1, 2 weeks after DPC sensitization. Treatment: therapeutic diphenylcyclopropenone sensitization with weekly scalp DPC. Via MiXCR, TCRdb re-called the RACE reads, giving one row per CDR3 protein. The table lists 300,000 to 400,000 distinct CDR3 sequences, roughly 6.9% of them singletons. The input for sequencing was whole blood, taken in connection with sensitization to the hapten diphenylcyclopropenone (DPC). These receptors were collected from a woman aged 18 to 35 with alopecia areata. Some clones in this sample may be carry-over from other donors' samples.

This clonotype was seen many times. V usage is TRBV3-1 and J usage is TRBJ2-1, with 9 bases identical to TRBD2. There are 15 residues in the CDR3. J lost 8 bases, V lost 1 base, and 6 bases had no gene match. In germline, CDR1 is LGHDT, CDR2 YNNKEL (reference sequence). CDR3 loop: CASSQGSGGLDEQFF. The DNA for the CDR3 is TGTGCCAGCAGCCAAGGAAGCGGGGGGCTGGATGAGCAGTTCTTC.

This clonotype came up a few times. The J gene is TRBJ2-1, the V gene TRBV12-5; D might be TRBD1 (6 bases). The germline V gene has CDR1 LGHNT and CDR2 FRNRAP. The CDR3 is 12 amino acids. V lost 6 bases and J lost 9, with 12 bases in between. This chain's CDR3 is CASGGAWVEQFF. CDR3 nucleotide sequence: TGTGCTAGTGGGGGGGCCTGGGTTGAGCAGTTCTTC.

This clonotype has a handful of counts. The chain carries TRBV7-2 and TRBJ1-1, with 9 bases fitting TRBD1. V shed 5 bases, J shed 1 base, and the junction held 8 bases outside the gene matches. The CDR3 totals 16 residues. The germline V gene has CDR1 SGHTA and CDR2 FQGNSA. This chain's CDR3 is CASSPRGQGTNTEAFF. CDR3 nucleotide sequence: TGTGCCAGCAGCCCCAGAGGACAGGGGACGAACACTGAAGCTTTCTTT. Full variable domain (rest looked up from reference TRBV7-2 and TRBJ1-1): GAGVSQSPSNKVTEKGKDVELRCDPISGHTALYWYRQSLGQGLEFLIYFQGNSAPDKSGLPSDRFSAERTGGSVSTLTIQRTQQEDSAVYLCASSPRGQGTNTEAFFGQGTRLTVV.

The rearrangement uses TRBV6-6 and TRBJ1-2; 8 bases fit TRBD1. The CDR3 length is 13 residues. V lost 7 bases and J lost 8; bases outside the gene matches: 9. Germline CDR1 and CDR2: MNHNY and SVGAGI (reference sequence). CDR3 in amino acids: CASTLTGQGGYTF. CDR3 in DNA: TGTGCCAGCACCCTTACAGGACAGGGAGGCTACACCTTC.

This clonotype has more than one count but fewer than ten. The rearrangement links TRBV2 to TRBJ2-7; TRBD1 aligns across 10 bases. Germline V gives CDR1 SNHLY, CDR2 FYNNEI. J lost 7 bases, V lost 5 bases, and 5 bases had no gene match. This CDR3 comprises 13 residues. As DNA, the CDR3 is TGTGCCAGCAGTTGGGACAGGGGTGGGGAGCAGTACTTC. This sequence encodes CASSWDRGGEQYF.

This clonotype was counted a single time. The chain joins TRBV6-1 to TRBJ1-6; D is perhaps TRBD1 (5 bases). From germline, CDR1 is MNHNS and CDR2 SASEGT. This CDR3 comprises 15 residues. Trimming stripped 7 bases from V and 7 bases from J, with 17 bases between. The CDR3 spells CASTPLGVSNSPLHF. DNA for the CDR3: TGTGCCAGCACCCCGTTAGGGGTCTCGAATTCACCCCTCCACTTT.

This clonotype has a handful of counts. The chain joins TRBV4-1 to TRBJ2-3; D is undetermined. Germline-derived CDR1 and CDR2 are MGHRA and YSYEKL. The CDR3 contains 15 residues. V lost 7 bases, J lost 0 bases, and 14 bases lay in between. CDR3: CASNIYPGSTDTQYF. The DNA of the CDR3 is TGCGCCAGCAACATCTACCCCGGGAGCACAGATACGCAGTATTTT.

This clonotype was seen repeatedly, ten times or more. The CDR3 nucleotides read TGTGCCGTGCAACAGGGGCAGGCCTATGGCTACACCTTC. Translation: CAVQQGQAYGYTF. V is TRBV24-1 and J is TRBJ1-2; the match to TRBD1 covers 7 bases. The germline V gene has CDR1 KGHDR and CDR2 SFDVKD. This CDR3 has 13 amino acids. V dropped 12 bases and J dropped 4; count of bases not matched to a gene: 10.

A few counts support this clonotype. The V and J genes are TRBV9 and TRBJ2-3; maybe TRBD1 (5 bases). V lost 1 base, J lost 0 bases, and 9 bases lay in between. The germline V gene has CDR1 SGDLS and CDR2 YYNGEE. The CDR3 is 15 residues long. For the CDR3, the DNA is TGTGCCAGCAGCGTAATAGGGGCTAGCACAGATACGCAGTATTTT. Its translation: CASSVIGASTDTQYF.

The chain is built from TRBV29-1 and TRBJ2-1, with 9 bases aligning to TRBD2. There are 15 residues in the CDR3. Germline V gene lookup returns CDR1 SQVTM and CDR2 ANQGSEA. V dropped 7 bases and J dropped 5; count of bases not matched to a gene: 12. CDR3 nucleotide sequence: TGCAGCGCCCCCGCGGGGGGGGGTAGAAACAATGAGCAGTTCTTC. Its protein product is CSAPAGGGRNNEQFF.

This clonotype was observed a few times. CDR3 sequence: CASSLWSGGLQETQYF. DNA of the CDR3: TGTGCCAGCAGCTTATGGAGCGGGGGCCTCCAAGAGACCCAGTACTTC. The genes are TRBV5-4 and TRBJ2-5; 8 bases fit TRBD2. J lost 1 base, V lost 2 bases, and 7 bases had no gene match. The CDR3 spans 16 residues. Germline CDR1 SGHNT, CDR2 YYREEE (reference sequence).

This clonotype was seen more than once but under ten times. This chain uses TRBV20-1 with TRBJ2-1; D possibly corresponds to TRBD2 (5 bases). Per germline, CDR1 DFQATT and CDR2 SNEGSKA (reference sequence). V was shortened by 2 bases and J by 2 bases, with 13 bases between the two germline ends. This CDR3 region has 15 residues. As DNA, the CDR3 is TGCAGTGCTAGATCGGACTCATCCCCCTACAATGAGCAGTTCTTC. Protein sequence: CSARSDSSPYNEQFF.

With respect to this clonotype: This may be a read error, as it is one base from a much larger clone. V gene TRBV3-1 combines with J gene TRBJ1-1; D might be TRBD1 (6 bases). V lost 3 bases, J lost 8 bases, and 10 bases lay in between. The germline gives CDR1 LGHDT, CDR2 YNNKEL (reference sequence). The CDR3 has 12 amino acids. The CDR3 protein is CASSHKGVEAFF. CDR3 nucleotide sequence: TGTGCCAGCAGCCACAAGGGGGTCGAAGCTTTCTTT.

Worth noting for this clonotype: At one of its ends the junction is not consistent with the germline gene, which may arise from a read error. The rearrangement links TRBV4-1 to TRBJ2-7; unclear D gene. Germline loops: CDR1 MGHRA, CDR2 YSYEKL. The CDR3 loop spans 14 amino acids. The CDR3 here is CVSSQVPGAYEQYF. The CDR3 nucleotides read TGCGTCAGCAGCCAAGTCCCAGGAGCCTACGAGCAGTACTTC.

CDR3 bases: TGTGCCATCCGACCGGCGCTCGGAGAAAAACTGTTTTTT. Translating it yields CAIRPALGEKLFF. The rearrangement links TRBV10-3 to TRBJ1-4; D remains ambiguous. This CDR3 contains 13 residues. Trimming removed 8 bases at V and 8 bases at J, with 15 bases between. Per germline, CDR1 ENHRY and CDR2 SYGVKD.

A single count supports this clonotype. The gene calls are TRBV27 and TRBJ1-5; the D is unclear. CDR3 length equals 14 residues. Per germline, CDR1 MNHEY and CDR2 SMNVEV (reference sequence). V lost 3 bases, J lost 8 bases, and 14 bases lay in between. This CDR3 reads CASSFRVAGEPQHF. In nucleotides, the CDR3 is TGTGCCAGCAGTTTTCGCGTTGCGGGTGAGCCCCAGCATTTT.

The CDR3 reads CASSPQGGGNGYTF. In DNA, the CDR3 is TGTGCCAGCAGTCCACAGGGAGGAGGCAATGGCTACACCTTC. The chain carries TRBV12-3 or TRBV12-4 and TRBJ1-2; D possibly corresponds to TRBD1 (6 bases). The germline V and J ends were trimmed by 5 bases and 6 bases, with 16 bases remaining between them. The CDR3 loop spans 14 amino acids.